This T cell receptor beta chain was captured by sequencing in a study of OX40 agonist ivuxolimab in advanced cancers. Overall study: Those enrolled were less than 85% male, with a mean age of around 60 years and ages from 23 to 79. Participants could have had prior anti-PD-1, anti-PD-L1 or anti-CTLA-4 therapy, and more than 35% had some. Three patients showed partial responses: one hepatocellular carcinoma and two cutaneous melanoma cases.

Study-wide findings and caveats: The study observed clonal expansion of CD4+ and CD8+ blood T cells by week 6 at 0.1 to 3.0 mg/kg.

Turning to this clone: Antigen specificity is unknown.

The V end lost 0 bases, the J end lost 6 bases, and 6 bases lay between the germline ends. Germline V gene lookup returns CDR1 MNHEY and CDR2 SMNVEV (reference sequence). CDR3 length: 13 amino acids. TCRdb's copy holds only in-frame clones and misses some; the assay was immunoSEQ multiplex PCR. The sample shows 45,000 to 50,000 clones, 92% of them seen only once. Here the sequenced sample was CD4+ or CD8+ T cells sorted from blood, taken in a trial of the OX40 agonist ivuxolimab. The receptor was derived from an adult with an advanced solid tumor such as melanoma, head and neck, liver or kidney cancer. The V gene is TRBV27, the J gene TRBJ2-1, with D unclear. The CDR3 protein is CASSLSSPNEQFF. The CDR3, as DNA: TGTGCCAGCAGTTTATCATCCCCCAATGAGCAGTTCTTC.